What follows are 18 T cell receptor beta chains derived from one specimen sequenced in a study of T cell responses to AZD1222 COVID-19 vaccine (dated by TCRdb to the early 2020s). The meaning of the sample's time point label: about 28 days (+/-7) after the second vaccine dose. The library came from the immunoSEQ multiplex PCR assay. Drawn from immuneACCESS, this table holds only the in-frame rearrangements with V and J called that TCRdb kept. Clones are partly lost; checked studies trace under half to an unresolved V gene and leave the rest unexplained. A total of 150,000 to 200,000 clones appear in this sample, just over 85% of them only once. The ten largest clonotypes hold approximately 10% of the sample. The sample in question was peripheral blood, obtained 28 days after the second AZD1222 dose. Receptor source: an adult who received the AZD1222 COVID-19 vaccine.

V usage is TRBV5-4 and J usage is TRBJ1-1; D gene ambiguous. V was shortened by 0 bases and J by 0 bases, with 3 bases between the two germline ends. From germline, CDR1 is SGHNT and CDR2 YYREEE (reference sequence). The CDR3 runs 13 residues. The CDR3 coding sequence is TGTGCCAGCAGCTTGGAAGTGAACACTGAAGCTTTCTTT. It specifies CASSLEVNTEAFF.

The chain carries TRBV5-6 and TRBJ1-6; tentative D call: TRBD1 (6 bases). Germline V gene lookup returns CDR1 SGHDT and CDR2 YYEEEE. V was shortened by 0 bases and J by 0 bases, with 16 bases between the two germline ends. CDR3 length: 19 amino acids. The chain's CDR3 is CASSLVSGTSSSYNSPLHF. The CDR3 DNA reads as TGTGCCAGCAGCTTGGTCTCCGGGACATCTAGCTCCTATAATTCACCCCTCCACTTT.

V usage is TRBV28 and J usage is TRBJ2-1; 8 bases are shared with TRBD1. The CDR3 sequence is 14 residues long. The V segment lost 7 bases and the J segment 9 bases; nucleotides outside the gene matches: 11. From germline, CDR1 is MDHEN and CDR2 SYDVKM. DNA of the CDR3: TGTGCCAGCAACCCCGGACAGGGAGTCAGTGAGCAGTTCTTC. This gives the protein CASNPGQGVSEQFF.

The chain uses TRBV19 and TRBJ1-1; D is perhaps TRBD1 (6 bases). The CDR3 extends over 13 amino acids. CDR1 and CDR2 from the germline V gene are LNHDA and SQIVND (reference sequence). V was trimmed by 6 bases and J by 4 bases, leaving 12 bases between them. The CDR3 region is CASRLQGGTEAFF. Here the CDR3 DNA reads TGTGCCAGTAGGCTACAGGGAGGCACTGAAGCTTTCTTT.

The chain carries TRBV11-2 and TRBJ2-1; D is unclear. CDR3 length: 13 residues. Germline loops: CDR1 SGHAT, CDR2 FQNNGV. Trimming took 1 base from V and 11 from J, leaving 12 bases between them. CDR3 protein: CASSLVGQPKQFF. CDR3 bases: TGTGCCAGCAGCTTAGTAGGCCAGCCCAAGCAGTTCTTC.

The chain links TRBV11-2 to TRBJ1-1, with D hard to call. Germline V gene lookup returns CDR1 SGHAT and CDR2 FQNNGV. V was pared by 4 bases and J by 2 bases, with 11 bases between. This CDR3 has 14 amino acids. The CDR3 spells CASSSPERNTEAFF. The CDR3 DNA reads as TGTGCCAGCAGCTCCCCGGAGAGAAACACTGAAGCTTTCTTT.

The chain couples TRBV15 to TRBJ1-2; D is unclear. CDR3 length: 14 amino acids. The V gene's germline CDR1 is LNHNV and CDR2 YYDKDF (reference sequence). V lost 0 bases to trimming and J lost 6 bases, with 11 bases between them. The CDR3 loop reads CATSRDLWDNGYTF. The DNA of the CDR3 is TGTGCCACCAGCAGAGATCTGTGGGATAATGGCTACACCTTC. Supplemented by reference TRBV15 and TRBJ1-2, the full variable domain reads DAMVIQNPRYQVTQFGKPVTLSCSQTLNHNVMYWYQQKSSQAPKLLFHYYDKDFNNEADTPDNFQSRRPNTSFCFLDIRSPGLGDTAMYLCATSRDLWDNGYTFGSGTRLTVV.

This chain links TRBV5-1 with TRBJ2-1; 12 nucleotides line up with TRBD2. Germline CDR1 SGHRS, CDR2 YFSETQ. The CDR3 has 16 residues. V dropped 3 bases and J dropped 5; count of bases not matched to a gene: 6. CDR3 sequence (DNA): TGCGCCAGCAGCTCCGCAGGACTAGCGGGGAACAATGAGCAGTTCTTC. As protein: CASSSAGLAGNNEQFF.

The V call is TRBV13, the J call TRBJ1-1; the D gene is possibly TRBD1 (6 bases). The V gene's germline CDR1 is PRHDT and CDR2 FYEKMQ (reference sequence). V was shortened by 5 bases and J by 1 base, with 8 bases between the two germline ends. The CDR3 consists of 13 residues. The CDR3 reads CASSRDKNTEAFF. Written as DNA, the CDR3 is TGTGCCAGCAGCCGGGACAAGAACACTGAAGCTTTCTTT.

V is TRBV5-1 and J is TRBJ1-1, with D perhaps TRBD1 (6 bases). V shed 0 bases and J shed 7 bases, with 16 bases lying between them. There are 15 residues in the CDR3. The V gene's germline CDR1 is SGHRS and CDR2 YFSETQ. The CDR3 DNA reads TGCGCCAGCAGCTTGGAGGGGGGCGCCATTCTTGAAGCTTTCTTT. Translating it yields CASSLEGGAILEAFF.

Only one count was recorded for this clone. The gene calls are TRBV5-1 and TRBJ1-4, with D unresolved. Germline V gene data show CDR1 as SGHRS and CDR2 as YFSETQ. The CDR3 loop spans 15 amino acids. Trimming took 1 base from V and 0 from J, leaving 7 bases between them. DNA for the CDR3: TGCGCCAGCAGCTTGTATGGTCCAACTAATGAAAAACTGTTTTTT. This sequence encodes CASSLYGPTNEKLFF.

The chain employs TRBV11-2 and TRBJ1-2; maybe TRBD1 (5 bases). CDR3 size: 14 residues. V was cut by 8 bases and J by 0 bases, with 13 bases left in between. Germline V gene lookup returns CDR1 SGHAT and CDR2 FQNNGV. The CDR3 DNA reads as TGTGCCAGCGAAAAGGGACCAGCTAACTATGGCTACACCTTC. This gives the protein CASEKGPANYGYTF.

The chain employs TRBV27 and TRBJ2-1, with 11 bases matching TRBD2. Germline trimming cut 5 bases from V and 3 bases from J; bases unmatched to any gene: 6. From germline, CDR1 is MNHEY and CDR2 SMNVEV (reference sequence). CDR3 length: 16 residues. CDR3 sequence reads: CASSPSGTSGYNEQFF. CDR3 coding DNA: TGTGCCAGCAGTCCATCCGGGACTAGCGGCTACAATGAGCAGTTCTTC.

The chain recombines TRBV5-6 with TRBJ2-5; 8 bases map to TRBD1. With 4 bases clipped from V and 4 bases from J, the junction kept 9 bases outside the gene matches. The germline CDR1 and CDR2 sequences are SGHDT and YYEEEE. This CDR3 region has 15 residues. DNA for the CDR3: TGTGCCAGCAGCCGCGACAGGGGCTGGGGAGAGACCCAGTACTTC. Translation: CASSRDRGWGETQYF. The full variable domain, with the rest looked up from reference TRBV5-6 and TRBJ2-5, is DAGVTQSPTHLIKTRGQQVTLRCSPKSGHDTVSWYQQALGQGPQFIFQYYEEEERQRGNFPDRFSGHQFPNYSSELNVNALLLGDSALYLCASSRDRGWGETQYFGPGTRLLVL.

The chain uses TRBV7-9 and TRBJ2-5; 10 positions match TRBD2. CDR3 size: 16 residues. The germline V gene has CDR1 SEHNR and CDR2 FQNEAQ (reference sequence). The trim removed 3 bases at V and 5 bases at J, leaving 9 bases unmatched. CDR3 amino acids: CASSFPTSGSGETQYF. CDR3 bases: TGTGCCAGCAGCTTCCCGACTAGCGGGTCCGGGGAGACCCAGTACTTC.

The V gene is TRBV5-6, the J gene TRBJ2-7; D may be TRBD1 or TRBD2 (5 bases each). Germline lookup yields CDR1 SGHDT and CDR2 YYEEEE. CDR3 size: 14 residues. The V and J ends lost 5 bases and 0 bases respectively, with 12 bases between them. For the CDR3, the DNA is TGTGCCAGCAGGTGGGGGACGAGCTCCTACGAGCAGTACTTC. This translates into CASRWGTSSYEQYF.

The rearrangement uses TRBV2 and TRBJ2-2; no firm D call. This CDR3 has 16 amino acids. CDR1 and CDR2 from the germline V gene are SNHLY and FYNNEI. Trimming took 3 bases from V and 2 from J, leaving 13 bases between them. CDR3 sequence (DNA): TGTGCCAGCAGTGAGTTGGCCCTTTCCAACACCGGGGAGCTGTTTTTT. It codes for CASSELALSNTGELFF. Complete variable domain (other parts from reference TRBV2 and TRBJ2-2): EPEVTQTPSHQVTQMGQEVILRCVPISNHLYFYWYRQILGQKVEFLVSFYNNEISEKSEIFDDQFSVERPDGSNFTLKIRSTKLEDSAMYFCASSELALSNTGELFFGEGSRLTVL.

The gene calls are TRBV7-9 and TRBJ2-7, with D possibly TRBD1 on 6 matching bases. Looked up from germline, CDR1 is SEHNR and CDR2 is FQNEAQ (reference sequence). Trimming took 5 bases from V and 2 from J, leaving 16 bases between them. CDR3 length: 15 residues. CDR3 loop: CASSHPGDTPYEQYF. CDR3 DNA: TGTGCCAGCAGCCACCCCGGGGACACGCCCTACGAGCAGTACTTC.